Below are 17 T cell receptor beta chains sequenced from a single sample in a study of T cells after yellow fever vaccination. Via MiXCR, TCRdb re-called the 5' RACE reads, giving one row per CDR3 protein. This sample has a few hundred thousand distinct CDR3 sequences, with about 4% found just once. The input for sequencing was PBMCs, taken 5 days after the yellow fever booster vaccination. All receptors derive from a man in his late teens or twenties who received the YFV17D yellow fever vaccine.

The genes are TRBV2 and TRBJ2-2; 7 bases agree with TRBD1. V shed 5 bases, J shed 4 bases, and the junction held 7 bases outside the gene matches. The germline V gene encodes CDR1 SNHLY and CDR2 FYNNEI. CDR3 length: 15 amino acids. The CDR3 bases are TGTGCCAGCAGTTTAGGGGGCTCGGGCACCGGGGAGCTGTTTTTT. Amino acids: CASSLGGSGTGELFF.

This chain joins TRBV6-5 and TRBJ2-6; D not resolved. This CDR3 contains 16 residues. In germline, CDR1 is MNHEY, CDR2 SVGAGI. V was clipped by 5 bases and J by 0 bases, with 11 bases between them. The CDR3 nucleotides read TGTGCCAGCAGTCGTGACCCCCGCTCTGGGGCCAACGTCCTGACTTTC. Amino acid sequence: CASSRDPRSGANVLTF.

This rearrangement joins TRBV9 to TRBJ2-5; D assignment may be TRBD1 or TRBD2 (5 bases each). Trimming left V 0 bases short and J 4 bases short, with 10 bases between. CDR1 SGDLS and CDR2 YYNGEE come from the germline V gene. The CDR3 contains 14 residues. CDR3 nucleotides: TGTGCCAGCAGCGTAGCAGGTGGGGGAGAGACCCAGTACTTC. Protein: CASSVAGGGETQYF.

CDR3 loop: CASSPRAVQETQYF. CDR3 in DNA: TGTGCCAGCAGCCCCAGGGCAGTCCAAGAGACCCAGTACTTC. The gene calls are TRBV12-3 or TRBV12-4 and TRBJ2-5, with D perhaps matching TRBD1 (5 bases). Trimming took off 6 bases at V and 1 base at J, with 12 bases between the two ends. The CDR3 length is 14 residues.

This clonotype has ten or more counts. The rearrangement links TRBV5-1 to TRBJ2-5; tentative D call: TRBD2 (7 bases). In germline, CDR1 is SGHRS, CDR2 YFSETQ. V was clipped by 4 bases and J by 5 bases, with 21 bases between them. This CDR3 region has 16 residues. The chain's CDR3 is CASSPPGGQGLETQYF. CDR3 bases: TGCGCCAGCAGCCCCCCCGGGGGGCAAGGATTGGAGACCCAGTACTTC.

This clonotype was counted at least ten times. This chain connects TRBV15 to TRBJ1-6; D ambiguous. V was clipped by 5 bases and J by 7 bases, with 18 bases between them. In germline, CDR1 is LNHNV, CDR2 YYDKDF (reference sequence). The CDR3 is made up of 16 amino acids. This chain's CDR3 is CATSEPQRTGNSPLHF. The CDR3 DNA reads TGTGCCACCAGCGAGCCTCAGCGCACCGGGAATTCACCCCTCCACTTT.

This clonotype came up many times. The chain couples TRBV25-1 to TRBJ2-5; TRBD1 aligns across 9 bases. Germline loops: CDR1 MGHDK, CDR2 SYGVNS. Trimming removed 5 bases from V and 5 bases from J; junction bases left unmatched: 9. The CDR3 runs 15 residues. The CDR3: CASSPPRQGGETQYF. The DNA of the CDR3 is TGTGCCAGCAGTCCCCCCCGACAGGGGGGCGAGACCCAGTACTTC.

A few counts support this clonotype. The chain has TRBV7-2 and TRBJ2-5; TRBD2 agrees at 8 bases. This CDR3 region has 16 residues. The J segment lost 2 bases and the V segment lost 5 bases, leaving 10 bases of the junction unmatched. In germline, CDR1 is SGHTA, CDR2 FQGNSA. The CDR3 DNA sequence: TGTGCCAGCAGCAGACGACCGGGACTAGGACAAGAGACCCAGTACTTC. Translation: CASSRRPGLGQETQYF.

This clonotype was picked up a small number of times. V gene TRBV12-3 or TRBV12-4 combines with J gene TRBJ1-5; D gene unclear. This CDR3 is built from 12 residues. V was cut by 5 bases and J by 7 bases, with 9 bases left in between. The CDR3 bases are TGTGCCAGCAGTCCCAACAGCCAGCCCCAGCATTTT. It yields the protein CASSPNSQPQHF.

This clonotype was observed a handful of times. The chain is built from TRBV7-6 and TRBJ2-2; tentatively, D is TRBD2 (5 bases). The CDR3 covers 15 residues. Germline-derived CDR1 and CDR2 are SGHVS and FNYEAQ. The V end was cut by 2 bases, the J end by 4 bases, with 11 bases between. The CDR3 spells CASSLMAGGTGELFF. CDR3 nucleotide sequence: TGTGCCAGCAGCTTAATGGCGGGCGGCACCGGGGAGCTGTTTTTT.

J is TRBJ2-5 and V is TRBV12-3 or TRBV12-4, with 10 bases that match TRBD2. The junction had 9 bases not matched to a gene; V was cut back by 6 bases and J by 2 bases. The CDR3 extends over 16 amino acids. The CDR3 loop reads CASSRSGAGGQETQYF. CDR3 nucleotides: TGTGCCAGCAGCCGCTCGGGAGCGGGAGGGCAAGAGACCCAGTACTTC.

This sequence joins TRBV2 and TRBJ2-7; possible D gene TRBD1, 5 bases. The germline CDR1 and CDR2 sequences are SNHLY and FYNNEI. V was pared by 7 bases and J by 5 bases, with 12 bases between. CDR3 length: 12 residues. The CDR3 DNA reads as TGTGCCAGCACAAATCAGGGTAACGAGCAGTACTTC. Translated: CASTNQGNEQYF.

This clonotype was counted at least ten times. This chain's CDR3 is CASSETTGENNEQFF. CDR3 DNA: TGTGCCAGCAGCGAAACAACAGGGGAAAACAATGAGCAGTTCTTC. The rearrangement uses TRBV7-6 and TRBJ2-1, with 7 bases aligning to TRBD1. The CDR3 spans 15 residues. Germline V gives CDR1 SGHVS, CDR2 FNYEAQ. The ends lost 5 bases at V and 5 bases at J; junction bases unmatched: 9.

The table lists this clonotype with many counts. The rearrangement joins TRBV12-3 or TRBV12-4 to TRBJ2-1; D perhaps matches TRBD2 (5 bases). Trimming pared 5 bases from V and 0 bases from J, leaving 17 bases between. The CDR3 has 17 amino acids. The CDR3 is CASSLLGITGSYNEQFF. CDR3 nucleotide sequence: TGTGCCAGCAGTCTCCTCGGGATCACGGGCTCCTACAATGAGCAGTTCTTC.

This clonotype was observed a few times. This sequence joins TRBV7-2 and TRBJ2-4, with 10 bases fitting TRBD1. Germline CDR1 SGHTA, CDR2 FQGNSA. The CDR3 has 15 amino acids. Trimming removed 5 bases from V and 5 bases from J; junction bases left unmatched: 6. The CDR3 region has the DNA TGTGCCAGCAGCAGAACCGGGACAGGGGAAAACATTCAGTACTTC. Protein product: CASSRTGTGENIQYF.

This clonotype was picked up a small number of times. The chain recombines TRBV20-1 with TRBJ2-3; D gene ambiguous. Germline V gene data show CDR1 as DFQATT and CDR2 as SNEGSKA (reference sequence). The V end was cut by 3 bases, the J end by 6 bases, with 10 bases between. This CDR3 comprises 12 residues. The CDR3 reads CSASSGSDTQYF. CDR3 DNA: TGCAGTGCTAGTTCGGGCTCCGATACGCAGTATTTT.

This clonotype was seen ten or more times. CDR3 DNA sequence: TGTGCCATCAGTACCTCGACTAGCGGGGGCCGGGATACGCAGTATTTT. Protein product: CAISTSTSGGRDTQYF. The genes are TRBV10-3 and TRBJ2-3, with 12 bases matching TRBD2. Trimming at V came to 5 bases and at J to 6 bases, leaving 9 bases not matched to a gene. This CDR3 is built from 16 residues. Germline assignment: CDR1 ENHRY and CDR2 SYGVKD.